These T cell receptor beta chains were read from a single sample in a study of cytomegalovirus exposure and HLA in healthy donors. Profiled with immunoSEQ multiplex PCR; TCRdb holds only in-frame clones, not every one. The sample records 75,000 to 100,000 clones, 95% to 98% being singletons. The source material was PBMCs. Receptor source: a man aged 18 to 35 in good health and CMV-seronegative. Both conserved end residues are part of each CDR3. A D gene is named only where the DNA matches it firmly. A row's size may be missing; if present it is once, few, many or a size class.

D: -
V: TRBV19
length: 15
J: TRBJ2-2
size: -
CDR3: CASSMGAVVTGELFF
DNA: TGTGCCAGTAGTATGGGGGCAGTGGTCACCGGGGAGCTGTTTTTT

D: -
V: TRBV18
length: 13
J: TRBJ2-5
size: -
CDR3: CASSPSGWETQYF
DNA: TGTGCCAGCTCACCCTCCGGGTGGGAGACCCAGTACTTC

D: -
V: TRBV4-3
length: 13
J: TRBJ2-5
size: -
CDR3: CASSQAGRETQYF
DNA: TGCGCCAGCAGCCAGGCAGGGCGGGAGACCCAGTACTTC

D: TRBD1
V: TRBV2
length: 15
J: TRBJ1-5
size: -
CDR3: CASSEGGQGNQPQHF
DNA: TGTGCCAGCAGTGAAGGGGGACAGGGTAATCAGCCCCAGCATTTT

D: -
V: TRBV4-2
length: 14
J: TRBJ2-2
size: -
CDR3: CASSQPPRVGELFF
DNA: TGTGCCAGCAGCCAACCTCCCCGGGTCGGGGAGCTGTTTTTT

D: TRBD1
V: TRBV6-5
length: 15
J: TRBJ1-1
size: -
CDR3: CASSYPGTENTEAFF
DNA: TGTGCCAGCAGTTACCCCGGGACAGAGAACACTGAAGCTTTCTTT

D: TRBD1
V: TRBV5-1
length: 15
J: TRBJ2-3
size: -
CDR3: CASRNARGQGDTQYF
DNA: TGCGCCAGCAGGAATGCCAGGGGGCAAGGAGATACGCAGTATTTT

D: TRBD1
V: TRBV4-1
length: 15
J: TRBJ2-7
size: -
CDR3: CASSQERTGSYEQYF
DNA: TGCGCCAGCAGCCAAGAGCGGACAGGGTCCTACGAGCAGTACTTC

D: TRBD1
V: TRBV28
length: 16
J: TRBJ1-4
size: -
CDR3: CASGLTGGALDEKLFF
DNA: TGTGCCAGCGGACTGACAGGGGGCGCGTTGGATGAAAAACTGTTTTTT

D: -
V: TRBV27
length: 15
J: TRBJ2-1
size: once
CDR3: CASSFWAGFDNEQFF
DNA: TGTGCCAGCAGTTTTTGGGCAGGGTTTGACAATGAGCAGTTCTTC

D: -
V: TRBV28
length: 12
J: TRBJ1-5
size: -
CDR3: CASRTQGQPQHF
DNA: TGTGCCAGCAGAACGCAGGGGCAGCCCCAGCATTTT

D: -
V: TRBV27
length: 16
J: TRBJ1-2
size: -
CDR3: CASSWSGGNTNYGYTF
DNA: TGTGCCAGCAGTTGGTCGGGAGGGAATACTAACTATGGCTACACCTTC

D: -
V: TRBV12-5
length: 15
J: TRBJ2-3
size: -
CDR3: CASSLRSTSTDTQYF
DNA: TGTGCTAGCTCCCTTCGGAGCACTAGCACAGATACGCAGTATTTT

D: TRBD1
V: TRBV19
length: 16
J: TRBJ2-5
size: -
CDR3: CASSTAGTGGQETQYF
DNA: TGTGCCAGTAGTACGGCCGGGACAGGGGGCCAAGAGACCCAGTACTTC

D: -
V: TRBV9
length: 13
J: TRBJ1-5
size: -
CDR3: CASSVGGEQPQHF
DNA: TGTGCCAGCAGCGTAGGTGGTGAGCAGCCCCAGCATTTT

D: -
V: TRBV7-9
length: 15
J: TRBJ1-2
size: -
CDR3: CASSSQGLLNYGYTF
DNA: TGTGCCAGCAGCTCACAGGGCCTCCTTAACTATGGCTACACCTTC

D: -
V: TRBV27
length: 16
J: TRBJ2-4
size: once
CDR3: CASSLSKGRATNIQYF
DNA: TGTGCCAGCAGTTTATCGAAAGGCAGGGCTACAAACATTCAGTACTTC

D: -
V: TRBV9
length: 15
J: TRBJ2-5
size: -
CDR3: CASSVGSRNQETQYF
DNA: TGTGCCAGCAGCGTAGGATCCAGAAACCAAGAGACCCAGTACTTC